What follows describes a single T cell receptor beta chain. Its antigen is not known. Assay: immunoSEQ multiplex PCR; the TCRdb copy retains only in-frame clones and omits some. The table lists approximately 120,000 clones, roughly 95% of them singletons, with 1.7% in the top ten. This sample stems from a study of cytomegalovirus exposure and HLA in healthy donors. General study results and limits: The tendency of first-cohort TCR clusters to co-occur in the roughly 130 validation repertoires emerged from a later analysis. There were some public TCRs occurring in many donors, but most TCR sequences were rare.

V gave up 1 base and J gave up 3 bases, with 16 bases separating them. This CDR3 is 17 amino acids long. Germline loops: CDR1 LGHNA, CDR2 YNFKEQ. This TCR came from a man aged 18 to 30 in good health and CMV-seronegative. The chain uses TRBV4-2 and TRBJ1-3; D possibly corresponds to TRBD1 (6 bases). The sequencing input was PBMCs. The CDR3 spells CASSQGAYRVNGNTIYF. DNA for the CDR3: TGTGCCAGCAGCCAAGGCGCCTACAGGGTCAATGGAAACACCATATATTTT.